This T cell receptor (beta chain) stems from a study of OX40 agonist ivuxolimab in advanced cancers. For this clone: Its antigen is unidentified.

The germline V gene encodes CDR1 MNHNY and CDR2 SVGAGI (reference sequence). Trimming pared 6 bases from V and 5 bases from J, leaving 10 bases between. The CDR3 runs 12 residues. The study's findings and limits: In the 0.1 to 3.0 mg/kg range, CD4+ and CD8+ blood T cells had expanded clonally by week 6.

Sequenced by immunoSEQ multiplex PCR; TCRdb stores in-frame clones only, minus some. The repertoire holds 95,000 to 150,000 clones, with just over 90% as singletons. The TCR comes from an adult with an advanced solid tumor such as melanoma, head and neck, liver or kidney cancer. This rearrangement joins TRBV6-6 to TRBJ2-5, with no clear D. The starting material was CD4+ or CD8+ T cells sorted from blood, obtained in a trial of the OX40 agonist ivuxolimab. The CDR3 sequence is CASSRREETQYF. CDR3 coding DNA: TGTGCCAGCAGCCGCCGTGAGGAGACCCAGTACTTC.